These 26 T cell receptor beta chains originate from one sample sequenced in a study of blood T cell repertoires in COVID-19 (dated by TCRdb to about 2020). The method was the immunoSEQ multiplex PCR assay. The table comes from immuneACCESS by way of TCRdb, which keeps in-frame sequences with V and J called. Part of the clones is missing from these tables; in studies checked, under half for an unresolved V gene and the rest for unknown reasons. The sample table shows about 46,000 clones, and about 88% are seen once. The biggest ten clones account for roughly 3% of the sample. The sequencing input was PBMCs or T cells enriched from blood (not recorded which). The receptors come from a woman aged 45-60 years who had recovered from COVID-19.

This chain uses TRBV6-5 with TRBJ2-7; TRBD1 matches at 7 bases. Germline V gene sequence: CDR1 MNHEY, CDR2 SVGAGI. The CDR3 has 14 amino acids. Trimming cost V 8 bases and J 2 bases; bases outside gene matches: 9. As DNA, the CDR3 is TGTGCCAGCGCCCTGGGACAGCTAGCCTACGAGCAGTACTTC. It is translated as CASALGQLAYEQYF.

The rearrangement links TRBV28 to TRBJ2-5, with 9 nucleotides matching TRBD2. The CDR3 contains 15 residues. Trimming took 5 bases from V and 3 from J; bases not matched to a gene: 7. Germline-derived CDR1 and CDR2 are MDHEN and SYDVKM. The CDR3: CASSGASGEKETQYF. CDR3 nucleotides: TGTGCCAGCAGTGGGGCTAGCGGGGAGAAAGAGACCCAGTACTTC.

The sample holds one count of this clone. This chain connects TRBV7-2 to TRBJ1-4; D perhaps matches TRBD1 (6 bases). CDR1 SGHTA and CDR2 FQGNSA come from the germline V gene. The CDR3 spans 17 residues. Trimming removed 5 bases from V and 0 bases from J, with 16 bases in between. This chain's CDR3 is CASSRTARGATNEKLFF. The CDR3 DNA is TGTGCCAGCAGCCGGACAGCCCGAGGTGCAACTAATGAAAAACTGTTTTTT.

The chain uses TRBV7-6 and TRBJ1-1; no clear D gene. Per the germline V gene, CDR1 is SGHVS and CDR2 is FNYEAQ. Trimming took 4 bases from V and 8 from J, leaving 17 bases between them. The CDR3 consists of 14 residues. The CDR3 spells CASSYVGGREEAFF. CDR3 DNA sequence: TGTGCCAGCAGCTACGTTGGAGGGCGGGAAGAAGCTTTCTTT.

Comment on this clone: The junction does not match germline at one end; this may be a read error. V usage is TRBV16 and J usage is TRBJ1-5; D may be TRBD1 (6 bases). The CDR3 length is 12 residues. Germline CDR1 reads KGHSY; CDR2 reads FQNENV. The CDR3 region is CASRQGQKPQHF. The CDR3 DNA sequence: TGTGCCAGCCGCCAGGGGCAAAAGCCCCAGCATTTT.

The chain recombines TRBV6-5 with TRBJ2-3; D unclear. The CDR3 spans 13 residues. Trimming removed 7 bases at V and 1 base at J, with 9 bases between. From germline, CDR1 is MNHEY and CDR2 SVGAGI. CDR3 in amino acids: CASTDWRTDTQYF. Written as DNA, the CDR3 is TGTGCCAGCACCGACTGGCGCACAGATACGCAGTATTTT.

The rearrangement links TRBV6-2 or TRBV6-3 to TRBJ2-1; 8 nucleotides agree with TRBD2. The CDR3 loop spans 16 amino acids. Germline V gene data show CDR1 as MNHEY and CDR2 as SVGEGT. J gave up 7 bases and V 2 bases, and 10 bases lay outside the gene matches. The DNA for the CDR3 is TGTGCCAGCAGTTACCCCACCGTAGCGGGAAGGAATGAGCAGTTCTTC. Protein sequence: CASSYPTVAGRNEQFF.

This chain uses TRBV19 with TRBJ2-7; weak D call: TRBD2 (7 bases). With 6 bases removed from V and 2 bases from J, the gap between germline ends came to 17 bases. This CDR3 region has 15 residues. Germline assignment: CDR1 LNHDA and CDR2 SQIVND (reference sequence). The CDR3 here is CASRRGGTLTYEQYF. In DNA form, the CDR3 reads TGTGCCAGTAGGCGCGGGGGCACCCTTACCTACGAGCAGTACTTC.

This sequence joins TRBV30 and TRBJ1-5; 7 bases are a match to TRBD1. V trimming: 2 bases; J trimming: 3 bases; junction bases outside the gene matches: 7. In germline, CDR1 is GTSNPN, CDR2 SVGIG (reference sequence). This CDR3 has 15 amino acids. CDR3 sequence reads: CAWSKPGQLNQPQHF. DNA of the CDR3: TGTGCCTGGAGTAAACCGGGACAGCTCAATCAGCCCCAGCATTTT.

The chain combines TRBV6-4 with TRBJ2-3, with TRBD1 identical over 7 bases. The ends lost 4 bases at V and 4 bases at J; junction bases unmatched: 5. The length of the CDR3 is 14 residues. Germline CDR1 is MRHNA and CDR2 is SNTAGT. The CDR3 DNA reads TGTGCCAGCAGTGCCCAGACAGGGCCAGATACGCAGTATTTT. Translating it yields CASSAQTGPDTQYF.

This sequence joins TRBV30 and TRBJ2-5, with D perhaps matching TRBD1 (5 bases). This CDR3 has 13 amino acids. Trimming took 0 bases from V and 5 from J, leaving 10 bases between them. Germline V lookup: CDR1 GTSNPN, CDR2 SVGIG (reference sequence). The CDR3 bases are TGTGCCTGGAGTGTACAGGAATGGGAGACCCAGTACTTC. It is translated as CAWSVQEWETQYF.

This clone has only a few counts. The gene calls are TRBV7-9 and TRBJ1-3, with a possible D match to TRBD1 (6 bases). The CDR3 has 15 amino acids. With 5 bases removed from V and 2 bases from J, the gap between germline ends came to 13 bases. The germline CDR1 and CDR2 sequences are SEHNR and FQNEAQ (reference sequence). The CDR3 here is CASSPRTAPGNTIYF. CDR3 coding DNA: TGTGCCAGCAGCCCTCGGACAGCCCCTGGAAACACCATATATTTT. Looking up the rest from reference TRBV7-9 and TRBJ1-3 gives the full variable domain: DTGVSQNPRHKITKRGQNVTFRCDPISEHNRLYWYRQTLGQGPEFLTYFQNEAQLEKSRLLSDRFSAERPKGSFSTLEIQRTEQGDSAMYLCASSPRTAPGNTIYFGEGSWLTVV.

The rearrangement links TRBV27 to TRBJ2-7, with 9 bases matching TRBD1. The V segment lost 5 bases and the J segment 4 bases; nucleotides outside the gene matches: 6. CDR1 is MNHEY, CDR2 SMNVEV, per germline (reference sequence). The CDR3 sequence is 14 residues long. The CDR3 here is CASSGTGRRYEQYF. In nucleotides, the CDR3 is TGTGCCAGCAGTGGGACAGGGAGACGGTACGAGCAGTACTTC.

The CDR3, as DNA: TGCGCCAGCAGCGAGGCGGGGGGGACGTTCGGGCAGTTCTTC. Its translation is CASSEAGGTFGQFF. The chain has TRBV4-3 and TRBJ2-1; 9 nucleotides line up with TRBD2. Germline loops: CDR1 LGHNA, CDR2 YSLEER. V dropped 5 bases and J dropped 12; count of bases not matched to a gene: 11. There are 14 residues in the CDR3.

V usage is TRBV27 and J usage is TRBJ2-1, with D possibly matching TRBD1 (6 bases). V was cut by 6 bases and J by 12 bases, with 21 bases left in between. The CDR3 contains 14 residues. CDR1 and CDR2 from the germline V gene are MNHEY and SMNVEV (reference sequence). CDR3 residues: CASRGGFAERGQFF. CDR3 DNA sequence: TGTGCCAGCAGAGGGGGTTTTGCAGAAAGGGGGCAGTTCTTC.

CDR3 coding DNA: TGTGCCAGCAGTCGACTTGCCTACGAGCAGTACTTC. The encoded protein is CASSRLAYEQYF. The J gene is TRBJ2-7, the V gene TRBV6-6; D unresolved. Trimming left V 5 bases short and J 2 bases short, with 7 bases between. The CDR3 runs 12 residues. In germline, CDR1 is MNHNY, CDR2 SVGAGI (reference sequence).

There are a few counts of this clone. This rearrangement joins TRBV5-1 to TRBJ2-3; TRBD1 is a possible D gene (5 bases). CDR3 length: 14 residues. Per germline, CDR1 SGHRS and CDR2 YFSETQ. The germline V and J ends were trimmed by 0 bases and 3 bases, with 8 bases remaining between them. CDR3 in DNA: TGCGCCAGCAGCTTGGCCGACAGTACAGATACGCAGTATTTT. The encoded protein is CASSLADSTDTQYF.

V gene TRBV15 combines with J gene TRBJ2-1; possible D gene TRBD2, 5 bases. Trimming shortened V by 3 bases and J by 6 bases, and 18 bases separated the two germline ends. CDR1 and CDR2 (germline): LNHNV, YYDKDF (reference sequence). CDR3 length equals 16 residues. The CDR3: CATSRNGLGIINEQFF. As DNA, the CDR3 is TGTGCCACCAGCAGGAACGGACTGGGAATTATCAATGAGCAGTTCTTC.

The V gene is TRBV27, the J gene TRBJ2-7; D is undetermined. Per germline, CDR1 MNHEY and CDR2 SMNVEV (reference sequence). Trimming left V 4 bases short and J 6 bases short, with 7 bases between. The CDR3 spans 11 residues. In nucleotides, the CDR3 is TGTGCCAGCAGTTCCTCGTCCGAGCAGTACTTC. Translation: CASSSSSEQYF.

This chain connects TRBV14 to TRBJ1-1, with unresolved D. The length of the CDR3 is 13 residues. V lost 4 bases to trimming and J lost 11 bases, with 17 bases between them. CDR1 SGHDN and CDR2 FVKESK come from the germline V gene. The CDR3, as DNA: TGTGCCAGCAGCCCGTATAGCCACCATACGGCTTTCTTT. Its protein product is CASSPYSHHTAFF.

This chain joins TRBV18 and TRBJ1-1, with D unresolved. This CDR3 comprises 15 residues. The ends were cut back, 3 bases at V and 1 base at J, with 12 bases in the middle. Germline CDR1 KGHSH, CDR2 LQKENI. The CDR3 region is CASSPRATQNTEAFF. The CDR3 DNA reads TGTGCCAGCTCACCTAGAGCTACCCAGAACACTGAAGCTTTCTTT. Using reference TRBV18 and TRBJ1-1 for the parts outside the CDR3, the full variable domain is NAGVMQNPRHLVRRRGQEARLRCSPMKGHSHVYWYRQLPEEGLKFMVYLQKENIIDESGMPKERFSAEFPKEGPSILRIQQVVRGDSAAYFCASSPRATQNTEAFFGQGTRLTVV.

The chain combines TRBV29-1 with TRBJ1-1; 9 bases line up with TRBD1. The CDR3 contains 15 residues. Per the germline V gene, CDR1 is SQVTM and CDR2 is ANQGSEA. The V segment lost 5 bases and the J segment 0 bases; nucleotides outside the gene matches: 7. CDR3 in amino acids: CSVLRDRALNTEAFF. The CDR3 bases are TGCAGCGTTCTCCGGGACAGGGCCCTGAACACTGAAGCTTTCTTT.

J is TRBJ2-5 and V is TRBV3-1 (or the pseudogene TRBV3-2), with TRBD2 matching over 8 bases. V lost 1 base to trimming and J lost 5 bases; unmatched junction nucleotides: 12. The germline V gene encodes CDR1 LGHDT and CDR2 YNNKEL (reference sequence). The CDR3 sequence is 17 residues long. This CDR3 reads CASSQGSREGKWETQYF. In DNA, the CDR3 is TGTGCCAGCAGCCAAGGTAGCCGGGAGGGGAAGTGGGAGACCCAGTACTTC.

The J gene is TRBJ1-1, the V gene TRBV7-8, with 8 bases fitting TRBD1. From germline, CDR1 is SGHVS and CDR2 FQNEAQ. The CDR3 runs 15 residues. J was trimmed by 0 bases and V by 2 bases; bases with no gene match: 2. CDR3 DNA: TGTGCCAGCAGCTTATCAGGGGGCATGAACACTGAAGCTTTCTTT. It codes for CASSLSGGMNTEAFF.

The rearrangement links TRBV2 to TRBJ2-7; no clear D. Germline V lookup: CDR1 SNHLY, CDR2 FYNNEI. V was cut by 10 bases and J by 0 bases, with 13 bases left in between. The CDR3 length is 13 residues. CDR3 amino acids: CATSWADSYEQYF. DNA for the CDR3: TGTGCCACCTCCTGGGCTGACTCCTACGAGCAGTACTTC.

The rearrangement links TRBV2 to TRBJ2-7; 9 nucleotides match TRBD1. From germline, CDR1 is SNHLY and CDR2 FYNNEI. The CDR3 is 13 amino acids. Trimming took 6 bases from V and 3 from J; bases not matched to a gene: 3. CDR3 protein: CASRGQGYYEQYF. The DNA of the CDR3 is TGTGCCAGCAGGGGACAGGGCTACTACGAGCAGTACTTC.